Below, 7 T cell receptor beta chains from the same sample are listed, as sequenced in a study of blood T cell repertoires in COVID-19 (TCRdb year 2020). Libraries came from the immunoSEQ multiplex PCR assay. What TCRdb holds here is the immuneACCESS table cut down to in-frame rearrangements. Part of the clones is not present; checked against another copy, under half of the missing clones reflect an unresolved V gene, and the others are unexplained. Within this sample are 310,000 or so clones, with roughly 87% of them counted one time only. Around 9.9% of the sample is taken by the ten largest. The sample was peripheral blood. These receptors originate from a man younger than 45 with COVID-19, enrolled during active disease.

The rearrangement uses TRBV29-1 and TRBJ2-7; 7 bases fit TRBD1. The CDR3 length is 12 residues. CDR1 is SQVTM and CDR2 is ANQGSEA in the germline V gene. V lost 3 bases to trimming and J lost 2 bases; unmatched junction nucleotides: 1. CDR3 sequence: CSVERGPYEQYF. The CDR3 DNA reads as TGCAGCGTTGAGAGGGGGCCCTACGAGCAGTACTTC.

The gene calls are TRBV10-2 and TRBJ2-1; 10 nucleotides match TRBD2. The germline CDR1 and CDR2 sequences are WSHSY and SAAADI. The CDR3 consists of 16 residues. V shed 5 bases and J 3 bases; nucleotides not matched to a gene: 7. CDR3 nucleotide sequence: TGCGCCAGCAGTCAACCGGGACTAGCGTACTACAATGAGCAGTTCTTC. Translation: CASSQPGLAYYNEQFF.

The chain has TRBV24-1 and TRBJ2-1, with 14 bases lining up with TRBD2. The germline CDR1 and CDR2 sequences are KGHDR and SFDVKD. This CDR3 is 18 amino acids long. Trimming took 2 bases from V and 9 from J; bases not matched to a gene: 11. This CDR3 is CATSDSGLAGGSNPEQFF. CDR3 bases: TGTGCCACCAGTGATTCCGGACTAGCGGGAGGCTCTAATCCTGAGCAGTTCTTC.

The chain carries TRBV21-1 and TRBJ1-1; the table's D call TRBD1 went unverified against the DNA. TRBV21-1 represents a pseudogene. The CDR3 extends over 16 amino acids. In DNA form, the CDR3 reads TGTGCCAGCAGCACCCGTCGGACAGACGTAAACACTGAAGCTTTCTTT. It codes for CASSTRRTDVNTEAFF.

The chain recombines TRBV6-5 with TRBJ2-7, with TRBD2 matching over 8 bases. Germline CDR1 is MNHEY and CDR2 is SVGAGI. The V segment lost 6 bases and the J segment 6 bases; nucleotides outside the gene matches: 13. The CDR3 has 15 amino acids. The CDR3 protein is CASSAYSGGGSEQYF. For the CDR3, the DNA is TGTGCCAGCAGCGCTTACTCGGGAGGGGGATCCGAGCAGTACTTC.

CDR3: CASSTPHSGELFF. The CDR3 coding sequence is TGCGCCAGCAGCACCCCCCACTCCGGGGAGCTGTTTTTT. The chain is built from TRBV5-1 and TRBJ2-2; D is undetermined. Trimming cost V 4 bases and J 6 bases, with 10 bases left between them. The CDR3 extends over 13 amino acids. Per germline, CDR1 SGHRS and CDR2 YFSETQ.

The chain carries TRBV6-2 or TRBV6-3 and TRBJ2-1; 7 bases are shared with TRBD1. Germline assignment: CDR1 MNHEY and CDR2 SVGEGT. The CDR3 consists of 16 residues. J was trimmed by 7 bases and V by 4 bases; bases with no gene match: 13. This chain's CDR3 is CASSSLRERGLNEQFF. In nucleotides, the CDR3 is TGTGCCAGCAGTTCCCTAAGGGAGAGGGGGCTTAATGAGCAGTTCTTC.